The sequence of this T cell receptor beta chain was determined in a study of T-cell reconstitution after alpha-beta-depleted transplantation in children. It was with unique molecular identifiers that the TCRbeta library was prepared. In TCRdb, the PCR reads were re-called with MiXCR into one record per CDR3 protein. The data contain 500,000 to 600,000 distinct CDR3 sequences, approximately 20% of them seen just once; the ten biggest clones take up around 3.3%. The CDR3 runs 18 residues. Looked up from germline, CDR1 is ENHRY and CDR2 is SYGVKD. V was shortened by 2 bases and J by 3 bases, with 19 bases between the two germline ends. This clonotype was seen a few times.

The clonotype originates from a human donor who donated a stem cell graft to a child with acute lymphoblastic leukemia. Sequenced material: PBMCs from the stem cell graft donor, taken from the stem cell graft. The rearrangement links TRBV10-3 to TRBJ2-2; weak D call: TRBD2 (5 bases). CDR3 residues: CAISEEGEGLFHTGELFF. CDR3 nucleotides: TGTGCCATCAGTGAGGAGGGTGAGGGTCTTTTCCACACCGGGGAGCTGTTTTTT.